The 29 T cell receptor beta chains below come from one sample, sequenced in a study of Graves' ophthalmopathy and Graves' hyperthyroidism. Scientists amplified the TCR beta CDR3 regions from RNA transcripts. After a first-round RT-PCR with HTBI primers, a second-round multiplex PCR was run. TCRdb itself ran the multiplex PCR reads through MiXCR, one entry per CDR3 protein. The repertoire holds under 350,000 distinct CDR3 sequences, 17% seen once, with 9% to 15% in the top ten. The sequenced sample consisted of peripheral blood. The receptors were sampled from an adult man with Graves' ophthalmopathy.

This clonotype was counted at least ten times. The CDR3 here is CASSLAGVGYGYTF. The DNA of the CDR3 is TGCGCCAGCAGCTTGGCGGGGGTCGGCTATGGCTACACCTTC. The chain links TRBV5-1 to TRBJ1-2, with a possible D match to TRBD1 (5 bases). Germline V gene sequence: CDR1 SGHRS, CDR2 YFSETQ. Trimming took 0 bases from V and 4 from J, leaving 10 bases between them. The CDR3 spans 14 residues.

This clonotype was detected many times. The gene calls are TRBV28 and TRBJ2-7; TRBD2 matches at 12 bases. Germline V gene sequence: CDR1 MDHEN, CDR2 SYDVKM. V trimming: 6 bases; J trimming: 3 bases; junction bases outside the gene matches: 12. The CDR3 totals 17 residues. CDR3 amino acids: CASRPVLLAGGDYEQYF. The DNA for the CDR3 is TGTGCCAGCAGGCCCGTCCTCCTAGCGGGAGGGGACTACGAGCAGTACTTC.

This clonotype was seen ten or more times. The chain couples TRBV20-1 to TRBJ2-7, with 8 positions matching TRBD1. This CDR3 is built from 17 residues. Germline-derived CDR1 and CDR2 are DFQATT and SNEGSKA (reference sequence). V gave up 3 bases and J gave up 4 bases; unmatched junction bases: 17. The CDR3: CSARPPYGVGQGYEQYF. CDR3 nucleotide sequence: TGCAGTGCTAGGCCACCCTATGGGGTCGGACAGGGATACGAGCAGTACTTC.

This clonotype was seen ten or more times. The chain links TRBV7-8 to TRBJ2-7; D is possibly TRBD1 or TRBD2 (6 bases each). V shed 8 bases and J shed 2 bases, with 13 bases lying between them. CDR1 SGHVS and CDR2 FQNEAQ come from the germline V gene. This CDR3 has 13 residues. CDR3 DNA: TGTGCCAGCTTCGGGGGCACAACCTACGAGCAGTACTTC. This gives the protein CASFGGTTYEQYF. Based on the CDR3 plus reference TRBV7-8 and TRBJ2-7, the full variable domain is GAGVSQSPRYKVAKRGQDVALRCDPISGHVSLFWYQQALGQGPEFLTYFQNEAQLDKSGLPSDRFFAERPEGSVSTLKIQRTQQEDSAVYLCASFGGTTYEQYFGPGTRLTVT.

As for this clonotype: One base away lies a much larger clone, so this may be a sequencing read error. The V call is TRBV2, the J call TRBJ2-2; no firm D call. CDR1 is SNHLY and CDR2 is FYNNEI in the germline V gene. This CDR3 is built from 15 residues. The CDR3, as DNA: TGTGTCAGCATCGAAGACATTACCCCTGGAGGGGAGCTGTTTTTT. This translates into CVSIEDITPGGELFF.

This clonotype was recorded many times. This chain uses TRBV20-1 with TRBJ1-1, with D maybe TRBD1 (5 bases). CDR1 and CDR2 from the germline V gene are DFQATT and SNEGSKA (reference sequence). This CDR3 spans 15 amino acids. Trimming took 2 bases from V and 0 from J, leaving 13 bases between them. CDR3 sequence reads: CSARTSDNMNTEAFF. In DNA, the CDR3 is TGCAGTGCTAGAACCTCGGACAACATGAACACTGAAGCTTTCTTT.

This clonotype has at least ten counts. This chain uses TRBV20-1 with TRBJ1-2, with D unresolved. CDR3 size: 13 residues. The V and J ends lost 1 base and 4 bases respectively, with 10 bases between them. Germline V CDR1 and CDR2: DFQATT, SNEGSKA (reference sequence). In nucleotides, the CDR3 is TGCAGTGCTAGAGTTGACAAAAGCTATGGCTACACCTTC. Amino acids: CSARVDKSYGYTF.

This clonotype has more than one count but fewer than ten. V usage is TRBV28 and J usage is TRBJ2-7, with 7 bases fitting TRBD1. Germline V gives CDR1 MDHEN, CDR2 SYDVKM. The V gene end was trimmed by 6 bases and the J gene end by 4 bases; junction bases not matched to a gene: 3. This CDR3 has 12 residues. The CDR3 protein is CASRQTGYEQYF. DNA of the CDR3: TGTGCCAGCAGGCAGACAGGGTACGAGCAGTACTTC.

Ten or more counts support this clonotype. The chain recombines TRBV6-1 with TRBJ2-5; no firm D call. The CDR3 is 11 residues long. V was trimmed by 11 bases and J by 5 bases, leaving 12 bases between them. Per the germline V gene, CDR1 is MNHNS and CDR2 is SASEGT. The CDR3 here is CASDAQETQYF. For the CDR3, the DNA is TGTGCCTCGGACGCTCAGGAGACCCAGTACTTC.

In its sample, this clonotype was seen many times. This chain links TRBV5-1 with TRBJ2-5, with D maybe TRBD2 (6 bases). The germline V and J ends were trimmed by 0 bases and 2 bases, with 11 bases remaining between them. The CDR3 totals 15 residues. CDR1 and CDR2 from the germline V gene are SGHRS and YFSETQ. The CDR3 loop reads CASSLVGGIQETQYF. CDR3 coding DNA: TGCGCCAGCAGCTTGGTCGGGGGAATACAAGAGACCCAGTACTTC.

This clonotype was detected many times. The chain is built from TRBV6-2 or TRBV6-3 and TRBJ1-2; a possible D gene is TRBD1 (6 bases). This CDR3 has 15 amino acids. CDR1 is MNHEY and CDR2 is SVGEGT in the germline V gene. Trimming took 0 bases from V and 4 from J, leaving 12 bases between them. CDR3 amino acids: CASSYSPGGRYGYTF. CDR3 nucleotide sequence: TGTGCCAGCAGTTACTCGCCTGGGGGCCGCTATGGCTACACCTTC.

This clonotype has at least ten counts. The chain carries TRBV7-8 and TRBJ2-7, with D perhaps assigned TRBD1 or TRBD2 (5 bases each). There are 14 residues in the CDR3. Trimming cost V 6 bases and J 2 bases, with 14 bases left between them. Germline loops: CDR1 SGHVS, CDR2 FQNEAQ. CDR3 sequence reads: CASSRTRGAYEQYF. The CDR3 DNA sequence: TGTGCCAGCAGTCGAACCCGGGGCGCCTACGAGCAGTACTTC.

This clonotype has a count of ten or more. The V gene is TRBV28, the J gene TRBJ2-7, with TRBD1 matching over 11 bases. There are 14 residues in the CDR3. Germline-derived CDR1 and CDR2 are MDHEN and SYDVKM. The junction had 12 bases not matched to a gene; V was cut back by 5 bases and J by 12 bases. CDR3 amino acids: CASSNLPGQGVWYF. The DNA of the CDR3 is TGTGCCAGCAGTAACCTACCGGGACAGGGGGTTTGGTACTTC.

Concerning this clonotype: A much larger clone lies a single base off, so this may be a read error. The V gene is TRBV20-1, the J gene TRBJ2-7, with a weak D call TRBD1 (6 bases). The CDR3 is 13 residues long. CDR1 is DFQATT and CDR2 is SNEGSKA in the germline V gene (reference sequence). V gave up 4 bases and J gave up 5 bases, with 15 bases separating them. CDR3: CSANRDTGDEQYF. The CDR3 DNA follows: TGCAGTGCTAACCGGGACACGGGCGACGAGCAGTACTTC.

This clonotype was seen at least ten times. V is TRBV13 and J is TRBJ2-5; 16 bases line up with TRBD2. The germline gives CDR1 PRHDT, CDR2 FYEKMQ (reference sequence). This CDR3 is 18 amino acids long. After removal of 4 bases from V and 2 bases from J, the junction contained 7 bases not matched to a gene. The CDR3, as DNA: TGTGCCAGCAGCTCGAGAACGGGACTAGCGGGGGGGCAAGAGACCCAGTACTTC. It is translated as CASSSRTGLAGGQETQYF.

This clonotype has at least ten counts. Relative to the germline gene, one junction end is altered; a read error may explain this. CDR3 region: CASSEGRGYSSPLHF. The CDR3 nucleotides are TGTGCCAGCAGTGAAGGGCGGGGTTATAGTTCACCCCTCCACTTT. This sequence joins TRBV2 and TRBJ1-6; D is unresolved. CDR1 is SNHLY and CDR2 is FYNNEI in the germline V gene. This CDR3 comprises 15 residues. The whole variable domain, remainder taken from reference TRBV2 and TRBJ1-6, is EPEVTQTPSHQVTQMGQEVILRCVPISNHLYFYWYRQILGQKVEFLVSFYNNEISEKSEIFDDQFSVERPDGSNFTLKIRSTKLEDSAMYFCASSEGRGYSSPLHFGNGTRLTVT.

This clonotype was seen at least ten times. The J gene is TRBJ2-2, the V gene TRBV12-3 or TRBV12-4; perhaps TRBD1 as D (5 bases). V lost 2 bases, J lost 7 bases, and 11 bases lay in between. The CDR3 loop spans 14 amino acids. CDR3 protein: CASSLNGALGELFF. Written as DNA, the CDR3 is TGTGCCAGCAGTTTAAATGGGGCCCTCGGGGAGCTGTTTTTT.

This clonotype turned up a few times. This sequence joins TRBV14 and TRBJ2-7; 12 bases fit TRBD2. CDR1 SGHDN and CDR2 FVKESK come from the germline V gene. This CDR3 contains 15 residues. V lost 5 bases and J lost 7; bases outside the gene matches: 9. CDR3 region: CASSYGLAGRGEQYF. CDR3 DNA: TGTGCCAGCAGCTACGGACTAGCGGGACGGGGTGAGCAGTACTTC.

This clonotype was counted a few times. CDR3: CASSIDGLAAYEQYF. DNA of the CDR3: TGTGCCAGTAGTATAGATGGACTAGCGGCCTACGAGCAGTACTTC. This rearrangement joins TRBV19 to TRBJ2-7, with 10 bases that match TRBD2. J lost 2 bases, V lost 0 bases, and 1 base had no gene match. Germline CDR1 is LNHDA and CDR2 is SQIVND (reference sequence). The CDR3 loop spans 15 amino acids.

Many counts were recorded for this clonotype. This sequence joins TRBV5-5 and TRBJ2-5; no clear D gene. The ends were cut back, 5 bases at V and 5 bases at J, with 16 bases in the middle. Per the germline V gene, CDR1 is SGHKS and CDR2 is YYEKEE (reference sequence). The length of the CDR3 is 14 residues. The CDR3: CASRISFGTETQYF. CDR3 coding DNA: TGTGCCAGCAGAATCTCGTTCGGAACGGAGACCCAGTACTTC.

This clonotype appeared many times. The V call is TRBV6-5, the J call TRBJ1-1, with D uncertain. With 4 bases removed from V and 7 bases from J, the gap between germline ends came to 7 bases. The CDR3 covers 11 residues. In germline, CDR1 is MNHEY, CDR2 SVGAGI. CDR3 amino acids: CASSLGIEAFF. Written as DNA, the CDR3 is TGTGCCAGCAGTTTGGGGATTGAAGCTTTCTTT.

This clonotype was counted ten times or more. This sequence joins TRBV7-2 and TRBJ2-1; D tentatively fits TRBD1 or TRBD2 (6 bases each). The germline V and J ends were trimmed by 3 bases and 7 bases, with 22 bases remaining between them. CDR1 SGHTA and CDR2 FQGNSA come from the germline V gene. This CDR3 region has 17 residues. The CDR3 protein is CASSFVGSGQGTNEQFF. CDR3 sequence (DNA): TGTGCCAGCAGCTTCGTTGGAAGCGGGCAGGGGACGAATGAGCAGTTCTTC. Full variable domain (remainder filled in from reference TRBV7-2 and TRBJ2-1): GAGVSQSPSNKVTEKGKDVELRCDPISGHTALYWYRQSLGQGLEFLIYFQGNSAPDKSGLPSDRFSAERTGGSVSTLTIQRTQQEDSAVYLCASSFVGSGQGTNEQFFGPGTRLTVL.

The table lists this clonotype with many counts. The V call is TRBV20-1, the J call TRBJ1-2; maybe TRBD1 (5 bases). Per the germline V gene, CDR1 is DFQATT and CDR2 is SNEGSKA (reference sequence). The CDR3 extends over 15 amino acids. Trimming stripped 0 bases from V and 4 bases from J, with 15 bases between. The chain's CDR3 is CSARDPSGTVYGYTF. The CDR3 nucleotides are TGCAGTGCTAGAGATCCGTCTGGGACGGTCTATGGCTACACCTTC.

In its sample, this clonotype was seen many times. The chain joins TRBV11-3 to TRBJ2-5; D is perhaps TRBD1 (5 bases). Germline V gene data show CDR1 as SGHNT and CDR2 as YENEEA. The V end lost 5 bases, the J end lost 4 bases, and 17 bases lay between the germline ends. CDR3 length equals 15 residues. The CDR3 region is CASSRGQMIRETQYF. The CDR3, as DNA: TGTGCCAGCAGCCGTGGACAAATGATCAGAGAGACCCAGTACTTC.

This clonotype was seen only once. A read error is possible here, since a much larger clone lies one base away. This chain's CDR3 is CASSPGTEASEQYF. CDR3 DNA sequence: TGTGCCAGCTCGCCCGGGACAGAGGCCTCCGAGCAGTACTTC. This sequence joins TRBV18 and TRBJ2-7; 7 bases are shared with TRBD1. This CDR3 has 14 residues. CDR1 is KGHSH and CDR2 is LQKENI in the germline V gene. Trimming at V came to 6 bases and at J to 6 bases, leaving 11 bases not matched to a gene.

In this sample, this clonotype turned up many times. This clone may be a read error of a much larger clone one base away. V and J are TRBV30 and TRBJ1-5; no firm D call. CDR3 size: 13 residues. Germline assignment: CDR1 GTSNPN and CDR2 SVGIG (reference sequence). The V end was cut by 0 bases, the J end by 2 bases, with 5 bases between. CDR3 residues: CAWSVQRNQPQHF. CDR3 DNA sequence: TGTGCCTGGAGTGTACAGCGCAATCAGCCCCAGCATTTT.

This clonotype occurred many times. The genes are TRBV6-5 and TRBJ2-2; tentatively, D is TRBD1 (5 bases). CDR3 length: 17 amino acids. Germline V gene lookup returns CDR1 MNHEY and CDR2 SVGAGI. V dropped 3 bases and J dropped 5 bases, with 19 bases sitting between them. CDR3 in DNA: TGTGCCAGCAGTTATGGCTTTAAGGAAGGGGAAACCGGGGAGCTGTTTTTT. It encodes CASSYGFKEGETGELFF.

This clonotype showed up many times. The chain carries TRBV28 and TRBJ2-5, with a weak D call TRBD2 (5 bases). Germline CDR1 is MDHEN and CDR2 is SYDVKM. CDR3 length: 11 residues. V gave up 8 bases and J gave up 5 bases, with 9 bases separating them. Here the CDR3 reads CASGEWETQYF. CDR3 coding DNA: TGTGCCAGCGGGGAGTGGGAGACCCAGTACTTC.

This clonotype occurred many times. V gene TRBV30 combines with J gene TRBJ2-7; TRBD1 aligns across 10 bases. CDR1 and CDR2 from the germline V gene are GTSNPN and SVGIG (reference sequence). Trimming removed 0 bases from V and 7 bases from J; junction bases left unmatched: 9. The CDR3 runs to 15 residues. CDR3 in amino acids: CAWSVRDRGRREQYF. In DNA, the CDR3 is TGTGCCTGGAGTGTGCGGGACAGGGGACGAAGGGAGCAGTACTTC.